Below, 30 T cell receptor beta chains from the same sample are listed, as sequenced in a study of CD8 T cells in ankylosing spondylitis. Study observations and caveats: What appeared characteristic of ankylosing spondylitis blood was a TCR beta motif of seven to nine highly homologous variants.

TCRdb processed the 5' RACE reads anew with MiXCR; each CDR3 protein has one entry. The data hold tens of thousands of distinct CDR3 sequences, with roughly 9% observed a single time. Their cognate antigens are unknown. Sequencing was carried out using blood, either unsorted or a sorted T cell fraction (not recorded which). The receptors here all came from a male donor with ankylosing spondylitis.

V gene TRBV2 combines with J gene TRBJ2-3; TRBD2 agrees at 8 bases. This CDR3 has 15 residues. The germline CDR1 and CDR2 sequences are SNHLY and FYNNEI. V lost 2 bases, J lost 1 base, and 2 bases stayed unmatched. The CDR3 protein is CASSEISGGTDTQYF. CDR3 bases: TGTGCCAGCAGTGAAATTAGCGGGGGCACAGATACGCAGTATTTT.

J is TRBJ1-4 and V is TRBV2; D ambiguous. From germline, CDR1 is SNHLY and CDR2 FYNNEI. This CDR3 is 14 amino acids long. Deletions cut 4 bases from V and 5 bases from J, with 11 bases between. CDR3 protein: CASSVPSGNEKLFF. The CDR3 nucleotides are TGTGCCAGCAGTGTCCCTTCAGGAAATGAAAAACTGTTTTTT.

This chain joins TRBV29-1 and TRBJ1-2; 8 bases line up with TRBD1. The J segment lost 5 bases and the V segment lost 7 bases, leaving 9 bases of the junction unmatched. Germline CDR1 SQVTM, CDR2 ANQGSEA. The length of the CDR3 is 13 residues. CDR3 loop: CSARQGRNYGYTF. In DNA form, the CDR3 reads TGCAGCGCCCGACAGGGGAGGAATTATGGCTACACCTTC. The whole variable domain, remainder taken from reference TRBV29-1 and TRBJ1-2, is SAVISQKPSRDICQRGTSLTIQCQVDSQVTMMFWYRQQPGQSLTLIATANQGSEATYESGFVIDKFPISRPNLTFSTLTVSNMSPEDSSIYLCSARQGRNYGYTFGSGTRLTVV.

This clonotype occurred many times. This chain joins TRBV7-9 and TRBJ2-1, with D maybe TRBD1 (5 bases). The CDR3 has 15 amino acids. Germline V gives CDR1 SEHNR, CDR2 FQNEAQ (reference sequence). V lost 5 bases, J lost 0 bases, and 11 bases lay in between. CDR3 region: CASSLTRGSYNEQFF. The CDR3 DNA sequence: TGTGCCAGCAGCCTTACAAGGGGCTCCTACAATGAGCAGTTCTTC. The full variable domain, rest sourced from reference TRBV7-9 and TRBJ2-1, is DTGVSQNPRHKITKRGQNVTFRCDPISEHNRLYWYRQTLGQGPEFLTYFQNEAQLEKSRLLSDRFSAERPKGSFSTLEIQRTEQGDSAMYLCASSLTRGSYNEQFFGPGTRLTVL.

The sample holds a few counts of this clonotype. The chain recombines TRBV3-1 with TRBJ2-1; TRBD2 agrees at 13 bases. This CDR3 has 15 residues. J was trimmed by 7 bases and V by 4 bases; bases with no gene match: 4. CDR1 LGHDT and CDR2 YNNKEL come from the germline V gene (reference sequence). CDR3 DNA: TGTGCCAGCAGCCTCCGGACTAGCGGGAGTAATGAGCAGTTCTTC. This gives the protein CASSLRTSGSNEQFF.

This clonotype was seen a handful of times. The rearrangement links TRBV11-2 to TRBJ2-1; D gene uncertain. With 2 bases removed from V and 9 bases from J, the gap between germline ends came to 11 bases. Germline values: CDR1 SGHAT, CDR2 FQNNGV. This CDR3 is 13 amino acids long. Here the CDR3 reads CASSLYHPAEQFF. Written as DNA, the CDR3 is TGTGCCAGCAGCTTATATCATCCGGCTGAGCAGTTCTTC. Full variable domain (rest looked up from reference TRBV11-2 and TRBJ2-1): EAGVAQSPRYKIIEKRQSVAFWCNPISGHATLYWYQQILGQGPKLLIQFQNNGVVDDSQLPKDRFSAERLKGVDSTLKIQPAKLEDSAVYLCASSLYHPAEQFFGPGTRLTVL.

The table lists this clonotype with many counts. The chain recombines TRBV28 with TRBJ2-1; D possibly uses TRBD1 or TRBD2 (5 bases each). The CDR3 is made up of 15 amino acids. V lost 1 base and J lost 5, with 12 bases in between. Germline lookup yields CDR1 MDHEN and CDR2 SYDVKM. The CDR3 is CASSLYRGGDNEQFF. The CDR3 nucleotides read TGTGCCAGCAGTTTATACCGGGGCGGTGACAATGAGCAGTTCTTC. The whole variable domain, remainder taken from reference TRBV28 and TRBJ2-1, is DVKVTQSSRYLVKRTGEKVFLECVQDMDHENMFWYRQDPGLGLRLIYFSYDVKMKEKGDIPEGYSVSREKKERFSLILESASTNQTSMYLCASSLYRGGDNEQFFGPGTRLTVL.

In its sample, this clonotype was seen a few times. The V call is TRBV7-9, the J call TRBJ1-6; weak D call: TRBD1 (5 bases). Looked up from germline, CDR1 is SEHNR and CDR2 is FQNEAQ (reference sequence). V was clipped by 8 bases and J by 3 bases, with 11 bases between them. CDR3 length equals 14 residues. The CDR3 protein is CASSDSFYNSPLHF. Written as DNA, the CDR3 is TGTGCCAGCTCCGACAGCTTCTATAATTCACCCCTCCACTTT.

V and J are TRBV30 and TRBJ1-2; 10 nucleotides agree with TRBD1. V dropped 5 bases and J dropped 2; count of bases not matched to a gene: 2. Per germline, CDR1 GTSNPN and CDR2 SVGIG (reference sequence). This CDR3 contains 13 residues. CDR3 in DNA: TGTGCCTGGGAGACAGGGGGCAACTATGGCTACACCTTC. This encodes CAWETGGNYGYTF.

The rearrangement links TRBV6-2 or TRBV6-3 to TRBJ2-7; a weak D match, TRBD1 (8 bases). Germline CDR1 is MNHEY and CDR2 is SVGEGT. The CDR3 totals 13 residues. The V gene lost 4 bases and the J gene lost 6 bases, with 13 bases spanning the gap. The CDR3 sequence: CASSWTGRAEQYV. The CDR3 DNA reads TGTGCCAGCAGTTGGACAGGGAGGGCCGAGCAGTACGTC.

Many counts were recorded for this clonotype. The CDR3, as DNA: TGTGCCAGCAGCAAAGACGGGAGGAGTTCCAATGAGCAGTTCTTC. It yields the protein CASSKDGRSSNEQFF. V usage is TRBV12-3 or TRBV12-4 and J usage is TRBJ2-1; the match to TRBD2 covers 7 bases. Trimming took 6 bases from V and 6 from J; bases not matched to a gene: 11. The CDR3 is 15 amino acids.

This clonotype was seen many times. V and J are TRBV29-1 and TRBJ2-3; D is unresolved. The CDR3 covers 10 residues. The V end was cut by 3 bases, the J end by 6 bases, with 4 bases between. Germline V gene lookup returns CDR1 SQVTM and CDR2 ANQGSEA. CDR3: CSVERDTQYF. CDR3 nucleotide sequence: TGCAGCGTTGAGAGGGATACGCAGTATTTT.

V and J are TRBV11-2 and TRBJ1-1; D might be TRBD1 (5 bases). This CDR3 has 16 amino acids. The germline V gene encodes CDR1 SGHAT and CDR2 FQNNGV. Trimming shortened V by 5 bases and J by 5 bases, and 21 bases separated the two germline ends. The CDR3 region is CASSGAGSVFRTEAFF. The CDR3 DNA reads TGTGCCAGCAGCGGGGCAGGGTCGGTTTTTCGGACTGAAGCTTTCTTT.

The J gene is TRBJ2-1, the V gene TRBV19; no clear D gene. Germline V gives CDR1 LNHDA, CDR2 SQIVND (reference sequence). Trimming left V 7 bases short and J 4 bases short, with 11 bases between. The CDR3 is 13 residues long. The CDR3 reads CASNPARYNEQFF. The CDR3 bases are TGTGCCAGTAATCCCGCGAGATACAATGAGCAGTTCTTC.

This clonotype was seen ten or more times. This sequence joins TRBV6-5 and TRBJ2-2, with D possibly called TRBD1 or TRBD2 (5 bases each). Germline lookup yields CDR1 MNHEY and CDR2 SVGAGI. The germline V and J ends were trimmed by 1 base and 5 bases, with 20 bases remaining between them. This CDR3 is 18 amino acids long. DNA of the CDR3: TGTGCCAGCAGTTACTTCCCCGAGGGACCCCGGAAGACCGGGGAGCTGTTTTTT. Protein sequence: CASSYFPEGPRKTGELFF.

This clonotype was found many times. The CDR3 here is CSGTSGRSTDTQYF. Written as DNA, the CDR3 is TGCAGCGGAACTAGCGGGAGGAGCACAGATACGCAGTATTTT. The chain has TRBV29-1 and TRBJ2-3, with 12 bases identical to TRBD2. The CDR3 covers 14 residues. Per germline, CDR1 SQVTM and CDR2 ANQGSEA. Trimming cost V 7 bases and J 0 bases; bases outside gene matches: 2.

The table lists this clonotype with many counts. The gene calls are TRBV29-1 and TRBJ2-7; D unresolved. This CDR3 has 14 residues. Germline-derived CDR1 and CDR2 are SQVTM and ANQGSEA. V was pared by 0 bases and J by 3 bases, with 12 bases between. DNA of the CDR3: TGCAGCGTTGAAGAGGAAACAGATTACTACGAGCAGTACTTC. Translating gives CSVEEETDYYEQYF.

This chain connects TRBV7-9 to TRBJ2-1, with a possible D match to TRBD1 (5 bases). Trimming removed 5 bases at V and 6 bases at J, with 17 bases between. Germline CDR1 and CDR2: SEHNR and FQNEAQ (reference sequence). This CDR3 region has 15 residues. The CDR3 bases are TGTGCCAGCAGCGTTAGCAGGGTCCAACTCAATGAGCAGTTCTTC. Its translation: CASSVSRVQLNEQFF.

This clonotype was recorded at least ten times. The V and J genes are TRBV7-9 and TRBJ1-1; D unclear. The CDR3 is 16 residues long. With 5 bases removed from V and 5 bases from J, the gap between germline ends came to 21 bases. Germline lookup yields CDR1 SEHNR and CDR2 FQNEAQ (reference sequence). As DNA, the CDR3 is TGTGCCAGCAGCCCCCGGGCAGAAGGTTTAGAAACTGAAGCTTTCTTT. Encoded protein: CASSPRAEGLETEAFF.

There are many counts of this clonotype. The chain carries TRBV6-1 and TRBJ1-1; D not resolved. The CDR3 is 13 amino acids. Germline CDR1 MNHNS, CDR2 SASEGT. V was shortened by 8 bases and J by 1 base, with 11 bases between the two germline ends. DNA for the CDR3: TGTGCCAGCGAAGGGAAAAGGAACACTGAAGCTTTCTTT. Translated: CASEGKRNTEAFF.

V usage is TRBV6-1 and J usage is TRBJ1-1, with a tentative D call TRBD1 (5 bases). V lost 8 bases and J 4 bases, leaving 17 bases between the germline ends. The germline V gene encodes CDR1 MNHNS and CDR2 SASEGT. The CDR3 sequence is 14 residues long. CDR3 in amino acids: CASQNGGFVTEAFF. CDR3 nucleotide sequence: TGTGCCAGCCAGAACGGGGGATTCGTCACTGAAGCTTTCTTT.

The CDR3 DNA reads TGTGCCAGCTCAGGGACTAGCTGGGGGTACGAGCAGTACTTC. Protein: CASSGTSWGYEQYF. This sequence joins TRBV18 and TRBJ2-7, with 9 positions matching TRBD2. The CDR3 contains 14 residues. Germline assignment: CDR1 KGHSH and CDR2 LQKENI. V shed 5 bases, J shed 4 bases, and the junction held 6 bases outside the gene matches. The whole variable domain, remainder taken from reference TRBV18 and TRBJ2-7, is NAGVMQNPRHLVRRRGQEARLRCSPMKGHSHVYWYRQLPEEGLKFMVYLQKENIIDESGMPKERFSAEFPKEGPSILRIQQVVRGDSAAYFCASSGTSWGYEQYFGPGTRLTVT.

This chain connects TRBV7-9 to TRBJ2-2, with 9 bases fitting TRBD2. This CDR3 has 15 amino acids. Germline V gene data show CDR1 as SEHNR and CDR2 as FQNEAQ (reference sequence). With V trimmed by 5 bases and J by 2 bases, 3 bases remained unmatched. CDR3 sequence: CASSQTSGNTGELFF. CDR3 sequence (DNA): TGTGCCAGCAGCCAGACTAGCGGCAACACCGGGGAGCTGTTTTTT. Drawing the rest from reference TRBV7-9 and TRBJ2-2, the complete variable domain is DTGVSQNPRHKITKRGQNVTFRCDPISEHNRLYWYRQTLGQGPEFLTYFQNEAQLEKSRLLSDRFSAERPKGSFSTLEIQRTEQGDSAMYLCASSQTSGNTGELFFGEGSRLTVL.

Only a few counts were recorded for this clonotype. Sequence at one end of the junction differs from germline and may be a read error. The chain combines TRBV7-9 with TRBJ2-7; TRBD2 matches 7 bases. The CDR3 runs 15 residues. The germline V gene has CDR1 SEHNR and CDR2 FQNEAQ (reference sequence). The CDR3 is CASRLASGLSYEQYF. CDR3 DNA sequence: TGTGCCAGCAGGTTAGCTAGCGGTCTCTCCTACGAGCAGTACTTC. Full variable domain (rest looked up from reference TRBV7-9 and TRBJ2-7): DTGVSQNPRHKITKRGQNVTFRCDPISEHNRLYWYRQTLGQGPEFLTYFQNEAQLEKSRLLSDRFSAERPKGSFSTLEIQRTEQGDSAMYLCASRLASGLSYEQYFGPGTRLTVT.

The table lists this clonotype with a few counts. The chain combines TRBV10-2 with TRBJ2-3, with D possibly called TRBD1 or TRBD2 (5 bases each). This CDR3 contains 16 residues. V gave up 0 bases and J gave up 1 base, with 11 bases separating them. Germline lookup yields CDR1 WSHSY and CDR2 SAAADI. CDR3 bases: TGCGCCAGCAGTGAGTCGAGGGGAGTGGGCACAGATACGCAGTATTTT. Its translation: CASSESRGVGTDTQYF.

In its sample, this clonotype was seen once. Written as DNA, the CDR3 is TGTGCCTGGAAGGATAGCTCCTACGAGCAGTACTTC. It is translated as CAWKDSSYEQYF. This chain uses TRBV30 with TRBJ2-7; unclear D gene. Germline CDR1 GTSNPN, CDR2 SVGIG (reference sequence). V was trimmed by 4 bases and J by 0 bases, leaving 7 bases between them. CDR3 length equals 12 residues.

The chain recombines TRBV6-2 or TRBV6-3 with TRBJ2-1; D might be TRBD1 (5 bases). V was cut by 4 bases and J by 8 bases, with 12 bases left in between. Looked up from germline, CDR1 is MNHEY and CDR2 is SVGEGT. The CDR3 is made up of 13 amino acids. In nucleotides, the CDR3 is TGTGCCAGCAGTTTAGCCAGGGTCGATGAGCAGTTCTTC. Amino acid sequence: CASSLARVDEQFF.

In this sample, this clonotype turned up a few times. The chain has TRBV27 and TRBJ2-7; 11 nucleotides align to TRBD2. Germline V gene lookup returns CDR1 MNHEY and CDR2 SMNVEV (reference sequence). This CDR3 spans 16 amino acids. V lost 5 bases and J lost 2; bases outside the gene matches: 8. The CDR3 is CASSRLLAGGPYEQYV. The CDR3 DNA follows: TGTGCCAGCAGTCGCCTCCTAGCGGGAGGCCCCTACGAGCAGTACGTC.

This clonotype was seen only a few times. The chain combines TRBV7-8 with TRBJ2-1, with D possibly TRBD1 on 6 matching bases. The CDR3 has 12 amino acids. V lost 1 base to trimming and J lost 14 bases, with 12 bases between them. CDR1 is SGHVS and CDR2 is FQNEAQ in the germline V gene. DNA for the CDR3: TGTGCCAGCAGCTTAGGAGACTCAGGGGAGTTCTTC. It codes for CASSLGDSGEFF. Drawing the rest from reference TRBV7-8 and TRBJ2-1, the complete variable domain is GAGVSQSPRYKVAKRGQDVALRCDPISGHVSLFWYQQALGQGPEFLTYFQNEAQLDKSGLPSDRFFAERPEGSVSTLKIQRTQQEDSAVYLCASSLGDSGEFFGPGTRLTVL.

Worth noting for this clonotype: A much larger clone lies a single base off, so this may be a read error. The chain carries TRBV11-2 and TRBJ2-7; unclear D gene. The CDR3 runs to 13 residues. The germline V gene has CDR1 SGHAT and CDR2 FQNNGV. Trimming cost V 5 bases and J 3 bases, with 11 bases left between them. CDR3 region: CASSLQTFYEQYV. CDR3 nucleotides: TGTGCCAGCAGCCTACAGACTTTCTACGAGCAGTACGTC.